This T cell receptor beta chain was recovered during a study of blood T cell repertoires in COVID-19. Turning to the study itself: Samples came from the United States, Italy and Spain, spanning acute and convalescent COVID-19. T cells, B-cell-depleted T cells, or PBMCs supplied cDNA or gDNA.

The CDR3 is 15 amino acids. J was trimmed by 4 bases and V by 3 bases; bases with no gene match: 8. Per the germline V gene, CDR1 is SGHAT and CDR2 is FQNNGV. Source study methods: Amplification of reference gene primers provided the estimated nucleated cell counts. TCRdb's copy holds only in-frame clones and misses some; the assay was immunoSEQ multiplex PCR. Clone size and V and J calls were adopted from that table, with D and trimming inferred from the DNA. Of more than 12,000 clones in the sample, roughly 90% were seen once. The TCR sequence derives from a human donor in a cohort sampled during active COVID-19. Sequencing used peripheral blood. The V call is TRBV11-2, the J call TRBJ1-2; 7 nucleotides match TRBD1. Here the CDR3 DNA reads TGTGCCAGCAGCTTCGAGACAGGGAACATCTATGGCTACACCTTC. It translates to CASSFETGNIYGYTF.